Each of the 4 T cell receptor beta chains below was sequenced from the same sample in a study of T cells in Graves' hyperthyroidism and ophthalmopathy (dated by TCRdb to between 2018 and 2021). Library preparation was by multiplex PCR. Sequencing took place on an Illumina HiSeq 2000. Amplification of TCR beta CDR3 regions was carried out from RNA transcripts. The first round of RT-PCR for the TCR CDR3 was performed with the HTBI primer set and the Qiagen OneStep RT-PCR kit. TCRdb trimmed public reads at Q25 via fastp, called clones via MiXCR and kept in-frame beta chains. Identical CDR3 protein sequences are pooled into one entry, listed with their most common genes and DNA. For this sample there are 300,000 to 450,000 distinct CDR3 sequences; approximately 14% appear just once. The top ten constitute about 30% of the sample. The sequenced sample was blood. Every receptor here comes from a woman aged 18 to 35 with Graves' hyperthyroidism that later progressed to Graves' ophthalmopathy.

The chain joins TRBV19 to TRBJ1-2, with a tentative D call TRBD1 (6 bases). In germline, CDR1 is LNHDA, CDR2 SQIVND (reference sequence). This CDR3 has 13 amino acids. Trimming left V 10 bases short and J 0 bases short, with 12 bases between. This chain's CDR3 is CATKTGTNYGYTF. For the CDR3, the DNA is TGTGCCACCAAGACAGGAACTAACTATGGCTACACCTTC.

This clonotype was detected many times. This chain connects TRBV20-1 to TRBJ2-3, with 11 bases identical to TRBD2. CDR3 length: 18 amino acids. The V gene's germline CDR1 is DFQATT and CDR2 SNEGSKA (reference sequence). V gave up 1 base and J gave up 1 base; unmatched junction bases: 10. The CDR3 loop reads CSARALTSGSWRTDTQYF. The CDR3 bases are TGCAGTGCTAGAGCCCTCACTAGCGGGAGTTGGCGCACAGATACGCAGTATTTT.

This clonotype has ten or more counts. The chain couples TRBV7-2 to TRBJ1-1; the D is unclear. CDR1 and CDR2 (germline): SGHTA, FQGNSA. The length of the CDR3 is 15 residues. Trimming removed 1 base at V and 0 bases at J, with 9 bases between. CDR3 sequence reads: CASSLGWSLNTEAFF. Written as DNA, the CDR3 is TGTGCCAGCAGCTTAGGGTGGAGTTTGAACACTGAAGCTTTCTTT.

The genes are TRBV5-4 and TRBJ1-1; 7 bases line up with TRBD1. V was pared by 4 bases and J by 0 bases, with 9 bases of the junction left unmatched. Germline V lookup: CDR1 SGHNT, CDR2 YYREEE (reference sequence). This CDR3 is 16 amino acids long. DNA for the CDR3: TGTGCCAGCAGCCCCCGGACAGGACAGATGAACACTGAAGCTTTCTTT. Its protein is CASSPRTGQMNTEAFF.